The clone carrying this TCR beta chain was counted a few times. Germline-derived CDR1 and CDR2 are MNHEY and SVGEGT. V was trimmed by 6 bases and J by 3 bases, leaving 15 bases between them. The CDR3 sequence is 15 residues long. The sample is drawn from a study of regulatory and conventional T cells in breast cancer. TCRdb re-derived calls from the PCR reads in MiXCR, one entry per CDR3 protein. In the table there are more than 15,000 distinct CDR3 sequences, approximately 32% of which are singletons. Sequenced material: conventional T cells from blood. This chain connects TRBV6-2 or TRBV6-3 to TRBJ1-5; no clear D. This clonotype was sampled from a female donor in good health. The CDR3: CASSFSRGDNQPQHF. The CDR3 nucleotides read TGTGCCAGCAGCTTTAGCCGGGGAGACAATCAGCCCCAGCATTTT.